This T cell receptor beta chain stems from a study of blood T cell repertoires in COVID-19. Study at large: Spain, Italy and the United States supplied samples that represented acute and convalescent COVID-19. Nucleic acid was either cDNA or gDNA, and it came from T cells, B-cell-depleted T cells, or PBMCs.

Per the original data handling: For nucleated cells, counts were estimated from reference gene primer amplification. Using immunoSEQ multiplex PCR, the repertoire was profiled, and TCRdb retains in-frame clones only, with some absent. V, J and clone size derive from that table, while D and trimming were established from the DNA sequence. Of around 100,000 clones in the sample, 88% are singletons; the top ten hold roughly 8.4%. The V end lost 1 base, the J end lost 2 bases, and 11 bases lay between the germline ends. Germline-derived CDR1 and CDR2 are SGHTA and FQGNSA. This CDR3 contains 15 residues. This sequence joins TRBV7-2 and TRBJ2-5; maybe TRBD1 (6 bases). The clonotype originates from a woman aged 70-85 years who had recovered from COVID-19. The specimen was peripheral blood. Written as DNA, the CDR3 is TGTGCCAGCAGCTTAGTCAGGGGAGTGCAAGAGACCCAGTACTTC. Translation: CASSLVRGVQETQYF. The full variable domain, rest sourced from reference TRBV7-2 and TRBJ2-5, is GAGVSQSPSNKVTEKGKDVELRCDPISGHTALYWYRQSLGQGLEFLIYFQGNSAPDKSGLPSDRFSAERTGGSVSTLTIQRTQQEDSAVYLCASSLVRGVQETQYFGPGTRLLVL.